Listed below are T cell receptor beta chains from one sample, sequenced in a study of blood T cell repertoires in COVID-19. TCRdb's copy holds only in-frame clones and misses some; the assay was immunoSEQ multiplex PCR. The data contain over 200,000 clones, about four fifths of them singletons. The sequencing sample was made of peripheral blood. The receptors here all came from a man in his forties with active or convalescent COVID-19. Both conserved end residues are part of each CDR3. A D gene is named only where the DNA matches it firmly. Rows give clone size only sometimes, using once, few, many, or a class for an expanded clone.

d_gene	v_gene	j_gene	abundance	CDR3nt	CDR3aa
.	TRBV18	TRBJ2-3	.	TGTGCCAGCTCACCACCGGCCGGGGTTGGCACAGATACGCAGTATTTT	CASSPPAGVGTDTQYF
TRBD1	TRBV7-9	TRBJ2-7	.	TGTGCCAGCAGCGCCGACAGGGAATGGGACGAGCAGTACTTC	CASSADREWDEQYF
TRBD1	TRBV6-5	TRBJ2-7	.	TGTGCCAGCAGGCCAAACACAGGGGGAGTAAACGAGCAGTACTTC	CASRPNTGGVNEQYF
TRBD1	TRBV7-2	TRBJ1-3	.	TGTGCCAGCAGCCCTGGACAGGGTGCCGGAAACACCATATATTTT	CASSPGQGAGNTIYF
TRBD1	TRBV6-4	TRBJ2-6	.	TGTGCCAGCAGCCCGGCTGCCAGGGGGCTTAACTCTGGGGCCAACGTCCTGACTTTC	CASSPAARGLNSGANVLTF
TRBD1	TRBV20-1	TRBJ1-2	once	TGCAGTGCCGGGACAGAGTATGGCTACACCTTC	CSAGTEYGYTF
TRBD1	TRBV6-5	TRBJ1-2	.	TGTGCCAGCAGTCTGCTAGGGGGCGGAGACTATGGCTACACCTTC	CASSLLGGGDYGYTF
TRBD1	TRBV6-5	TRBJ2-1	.	TGTGCCAGCACCTACAGGGGCTCCTACAATGAGCAGTTCTTC	CASTYRGSYNEQFF
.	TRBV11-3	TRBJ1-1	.	TGTGCCAGCAGCTTAGCGACAGAAGGGAACACTGAAGCTTTCTTT	CASSLATEGNTEAFF
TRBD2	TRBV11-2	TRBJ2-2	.	TGTGCCAGCAGCTTATTACCGGGGGTGGCGGGAGGGCGCACCGGGGAGCTGTTTTTT	CASSLLPGVAGGRTGELFF
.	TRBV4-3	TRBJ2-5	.	TGCGCCAGCAGCCAAGGGGCACAAGAGACCCAGTACTTC	CASSQGAQETQYF
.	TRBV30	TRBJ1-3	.	TGTGCCTGCGGGAGGGAGTCCCCTGGAAACACCATATATTTT	CACGRESPGNTIYF
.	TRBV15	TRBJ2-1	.	TGTGCCACCAGCATCGGGACTCCTTCCTACAATGAGCAGTTCTTC	CATSIGTPSYNEQFF